This paragraph reports one T cell receptor beta chain. The antigen remains undetermined. TCRdb keeps only in-frame clones here, not all; method: immunoSEQ multiplex PCR. The data contain about 130,000 clones, roughly 90% of them singletons. The entry originates in a study of T cell responses to AZD1222 COVID-19 vaccine. Study-level points and caveats: Sampling that yielded the repertoires occurred only after the peak T cell response. Reportedly, nearly half the spike-specific TCRs target unmutated variant regions. The breadth and depth of Spike-specific TCRs increased once two AZD1222 doses had been given. There were vaccine-associated CD4 TCRs across spike, dominant at 160-218 and 743-854.

Trimming shortened V by 2 bases and J by 3 bases, and 14 bases separated the two germline ends. The V gene's germline CDR1 is MNHEY and CDR2 SVGEGT. The CDR3 spans 15 residues. This material consisted of peripheral blood, taken 28 days after the second AZD1222 dose. The source is an adult who received the AZD1222 COVID-19 vaccine. This chain connects TRBV6-2 or TRBV6-3 to TRBJ2-7, with unresolved D. The DNA of the CDR3 is TGTGCCAGCAGTTACGGGTTAACATCCGGCTACGAGCAGTACTTC. Residues: CASSYGLTSGYEQYF.